The T cell receptor (beta chain) described here comes from a study of T cell responses to AZD1222 COVID-19 vaccine. Study results and caveats: Donors were largely white British and mainly female; clonal diversity was possibly underestimated. Reports say nearly half of spike-specific TCRs go after unmutated variant regions.

Remarks on this clone: Its antigen remains unidentified.

V dropped 6 bases and J dropped 8; count of bases not matched to a gene: 7. The CDR3 is 14 residues long. Germline-derived CDR1 and CDR2 are SNHLY and FYNNEI. TCRdb's table, derived via immunoSEQ multiplex PCR, lists solely in-frame clones and lacks some. Altogether 150,000 to 200,000 clones are present, 92% being singletons, with the ten largest covering 1.3%. This material consisted of peripheral blood, taken 28 days after the second AZD1222 dose. The rearrangement joins TRBV2 to TRBJ2-4; 10 bases agree with TRBD2. The source is an adult who received the AZD1222 COVID-19 vaccine. The CDR3 DNA sequence: TGTGCCAGCAGGGACGGAGCGGGAGGGGACATTCAGTACTTC. Translation gives CASRDGAGGDIQYF. Full variable domain (missing parts from reference TRBV2 and TRBJ2-4): EPEVTQTPSHQVTQMGQEVILRCVPISNHLYFYWYRQILGQKVEFLVSFYNNEISEKSEIFDDQFSVERPDGSNFTLKIRSTKLEDSAMYFCASRDGAGGDIQYFGAGTRLSVL.